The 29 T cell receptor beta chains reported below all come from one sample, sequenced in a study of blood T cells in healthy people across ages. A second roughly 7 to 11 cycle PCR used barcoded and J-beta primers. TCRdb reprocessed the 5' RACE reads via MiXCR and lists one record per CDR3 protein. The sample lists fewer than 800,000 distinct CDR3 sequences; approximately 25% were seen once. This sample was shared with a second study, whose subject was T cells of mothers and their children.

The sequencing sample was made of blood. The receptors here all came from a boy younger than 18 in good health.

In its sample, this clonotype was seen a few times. The CDR3 coding sequence is TGTGCCAGCAGTTTCCCCAACCTAGGACTAGTGGGATACGAGCAGTACTTC. It encodes CASSFPNLGLVGYEQYF. J is TRBJ2-7 and V is TRBV28, with 7 bases that match TRBD2. The CDR3 is 17 residues long. CDR1 and CDR2 (germline): MDHEN, SYDVKM. V was pared by 3 bases and J by 4 bases, with 15 bases of the junction left unmatched.

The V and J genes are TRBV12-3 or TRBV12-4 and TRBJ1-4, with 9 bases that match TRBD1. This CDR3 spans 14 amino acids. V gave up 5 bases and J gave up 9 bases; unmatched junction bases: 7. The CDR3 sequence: CASSRGQGAKKLFF. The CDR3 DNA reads TGTGCCAGCAGTAGGGGACAGGGAGCGAAAAAACTGTTTTTT.

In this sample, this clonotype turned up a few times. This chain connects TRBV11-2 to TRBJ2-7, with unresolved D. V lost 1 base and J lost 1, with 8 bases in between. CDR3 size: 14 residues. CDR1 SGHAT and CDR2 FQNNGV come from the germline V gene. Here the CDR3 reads CASSLVAESYEQYF. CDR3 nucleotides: TGTGCCAGCAGCTTAGTGGCAGAATCCTACGAGCAGTACTTC.

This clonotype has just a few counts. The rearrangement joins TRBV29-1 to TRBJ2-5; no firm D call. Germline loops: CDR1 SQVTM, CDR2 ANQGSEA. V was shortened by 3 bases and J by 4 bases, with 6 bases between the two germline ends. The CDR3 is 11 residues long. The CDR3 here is CSVDTGETQYF. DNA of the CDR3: TGCAGCGTTGATACGGGAGAGACCCAGTACTTC.

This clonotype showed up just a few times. CDR3 in amino acids: CASSRRFYEQYF. The CDR3 DNA follows: TGTGCCAGCAGTCGCCGATTCTACGAGCAGTACTTC. The chain recombines TRBV2 with TRBJ2-1; D is ambiguous. The J call may not be correct, given that the DNA end is closer to TRBJ2-7. Germline-derived CDR1 and CDR2 are SNHLY and FYNNEI. This CDR3 is 12 amino acids long.

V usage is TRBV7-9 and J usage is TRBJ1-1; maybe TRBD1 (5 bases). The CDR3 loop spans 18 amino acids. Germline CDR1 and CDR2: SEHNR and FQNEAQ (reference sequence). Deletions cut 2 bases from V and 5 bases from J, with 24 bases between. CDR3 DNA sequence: TGTGCCAGCAGCTTACCTAAGCCAGGGTCACTCGTGCGAACTGAAGCTTTCTTT. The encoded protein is CASSLPKPGSLVRTEAFF.

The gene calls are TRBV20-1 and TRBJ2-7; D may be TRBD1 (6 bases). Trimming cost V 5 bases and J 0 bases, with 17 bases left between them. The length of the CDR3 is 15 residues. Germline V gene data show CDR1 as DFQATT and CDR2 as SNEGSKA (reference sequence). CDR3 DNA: TGCAGTGCTGTTACAGGGTCCCGAAGCTCCTACGAGCAGTACTTC. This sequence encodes CSAVTGSRSSYEQYF.

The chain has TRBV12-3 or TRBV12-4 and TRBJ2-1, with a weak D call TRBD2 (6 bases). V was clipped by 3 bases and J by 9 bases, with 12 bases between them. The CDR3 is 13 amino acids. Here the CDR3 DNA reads TGTGCCAGCAGTTTTGATAGCGGTAGTGAGCAGTTCTTC. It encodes CASSFDSGSEQFF.

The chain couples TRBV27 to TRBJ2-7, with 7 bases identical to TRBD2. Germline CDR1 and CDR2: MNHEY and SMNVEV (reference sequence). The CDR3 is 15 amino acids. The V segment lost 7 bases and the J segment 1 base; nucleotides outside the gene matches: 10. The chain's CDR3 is CASIKRGGASYEQYF. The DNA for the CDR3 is TGTGCCAGCATCAAAAGGGGAGGGGCTTCCTACGAGCAGTACTTC.

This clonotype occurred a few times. CDR3 in amino acids: CSARGAGEEDGYTF. The DNA for the CDR3 is TGCAGTGCTAGGGGTGCAGGGGAAGAGGATGGCTACACCTTC. The rearrangement links TRBV20-1 to TRBJ1-2, with a tentative D call TRBD1 (6 bases). Looked up from germline, CDR1 is DFQATT and CDR2 is SNEGSKA (reference sequence). The CDR3 spans 14 residues. The germline V and J ends were trimmed by 3 bases and 6 bases, with 17 bases remaining between them.

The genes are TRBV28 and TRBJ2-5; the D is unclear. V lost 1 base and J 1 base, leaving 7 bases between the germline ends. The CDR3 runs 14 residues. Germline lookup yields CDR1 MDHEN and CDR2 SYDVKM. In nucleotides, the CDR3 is TGTGCCAGCAGTTTATTCCCTAGCCAAGAGACCCAGTACTTC. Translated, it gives CASSLFPSQETQYF. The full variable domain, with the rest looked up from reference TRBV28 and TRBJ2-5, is DVKVTQSSRYLVKRTGEKVFLECVQDMDHENMFWYRQDPGLGLRLIYFSYDVKMKEKGDIPEGYSVSREKKERFSLILESASTNQTSMYLCASSLFPSQETQYFGPGTRLLVL.

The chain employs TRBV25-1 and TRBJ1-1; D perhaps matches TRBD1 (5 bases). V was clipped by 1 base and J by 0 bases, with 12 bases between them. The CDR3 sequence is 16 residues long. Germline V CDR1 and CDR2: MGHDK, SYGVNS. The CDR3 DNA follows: TGTGCCAGCAGTGAATTGGGGCAGACCATGAACACTGAAGCTTTCTTT. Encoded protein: CASSELGQTMNTEAFF.

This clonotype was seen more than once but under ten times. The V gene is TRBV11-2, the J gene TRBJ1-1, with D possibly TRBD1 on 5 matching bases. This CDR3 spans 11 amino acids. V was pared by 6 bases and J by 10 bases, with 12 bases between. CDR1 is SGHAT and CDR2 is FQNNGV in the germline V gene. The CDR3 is CASSLSRGAFF. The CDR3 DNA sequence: TGTGCCAGCAGTCTCTCGAGGGGAGCTTTCTTT.

The CDR3 nucleotides are TGTGCCAGCAGTTACGACTCGGGACAGGGCGCCTACGAGCAGTACTTC. Its protein product is CASSYDSGQGAYEQYF. The chain employs TRBV6-5 and TRBJ2-7; 9 bases map to TRBD1. V lost 2 bases, J lost 2 bases, and 7 bases stayed unmatched. Germline V lookup: CDR1 MNHEY, CDR2 SVGAGI. The CDR3 loop spans 16 amino acids.

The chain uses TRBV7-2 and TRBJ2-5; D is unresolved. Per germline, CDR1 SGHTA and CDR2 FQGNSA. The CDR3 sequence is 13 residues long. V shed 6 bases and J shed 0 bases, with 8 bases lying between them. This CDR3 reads CASRHRDQETQYF. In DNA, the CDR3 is TGTGCCAGCAGGCACCGGGACCAAGAGACCCAGTACTTC.

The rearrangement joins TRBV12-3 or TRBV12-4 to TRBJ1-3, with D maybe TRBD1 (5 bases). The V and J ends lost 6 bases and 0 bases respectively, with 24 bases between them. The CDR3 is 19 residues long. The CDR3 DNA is TGTGCCAGCAGAAGAATAATGGATTACAGGCTAAGCTCTGGAAACACCATATATTTT. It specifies CASRRIMDYRLSSGNTIYF.

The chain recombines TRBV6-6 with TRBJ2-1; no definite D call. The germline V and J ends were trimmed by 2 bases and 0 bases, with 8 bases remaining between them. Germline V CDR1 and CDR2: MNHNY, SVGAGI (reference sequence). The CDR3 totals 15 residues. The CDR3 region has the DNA TGTGCCAGCAGTTACCCCCAGAGCTCCTACAATGAGCAGTTCTTC. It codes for CASSYPQSSYNEQFF.

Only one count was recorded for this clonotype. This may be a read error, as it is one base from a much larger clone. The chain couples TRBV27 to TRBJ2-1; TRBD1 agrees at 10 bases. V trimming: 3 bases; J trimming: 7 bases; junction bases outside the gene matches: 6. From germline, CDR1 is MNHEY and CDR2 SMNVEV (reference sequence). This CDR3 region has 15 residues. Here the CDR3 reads CASSLGTGDRNEQFF. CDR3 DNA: TGTGCCAGCAGTTTGGGGACAGGGGACCGTAATGAGCAGTTCTTC.

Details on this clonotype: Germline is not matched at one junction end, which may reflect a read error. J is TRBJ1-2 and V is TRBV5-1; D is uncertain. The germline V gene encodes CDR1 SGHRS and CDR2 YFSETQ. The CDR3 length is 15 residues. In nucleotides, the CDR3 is TGCGCCAGCAGAGTGTGGGGAGGGTCTAACTGTGGCTACACCTTC. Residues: CASRVWGGSNCGYTF.

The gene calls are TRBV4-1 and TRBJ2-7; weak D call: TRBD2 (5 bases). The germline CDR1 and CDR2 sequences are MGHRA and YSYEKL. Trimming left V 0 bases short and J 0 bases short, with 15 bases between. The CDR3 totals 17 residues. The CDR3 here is CASSQDSGTAISYEQYF. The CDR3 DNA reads TGCGCCAGCAGCCAAGATTCGGGAACAGCTATCTCCTACGAGCAGTACTTC.

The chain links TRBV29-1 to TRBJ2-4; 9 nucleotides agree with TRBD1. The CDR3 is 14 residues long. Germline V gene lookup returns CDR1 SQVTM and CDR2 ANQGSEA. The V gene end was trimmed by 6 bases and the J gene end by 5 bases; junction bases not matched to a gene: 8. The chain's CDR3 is CSVKTGTGQNIQYF. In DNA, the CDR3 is TGCAGCGTCAAGACGGGGACAGGGCAAAACATTCAGTACTTC. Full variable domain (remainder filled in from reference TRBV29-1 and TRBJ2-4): SAVISQKPSRDICQRGTSLTIQCQVDSQVTMMFWYRQQPGQSLTLIATANQGSEATYESGFVIDKFPISRPNLTFSTLTVSNMSPEDSSIYLCSVKTGTGQNIQYFGAGTRLSVL.

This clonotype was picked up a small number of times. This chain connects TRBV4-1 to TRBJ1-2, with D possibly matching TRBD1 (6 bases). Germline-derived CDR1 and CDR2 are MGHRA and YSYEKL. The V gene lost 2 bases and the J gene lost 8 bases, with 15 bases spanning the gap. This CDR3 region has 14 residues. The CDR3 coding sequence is TGCGCCAGCAGCCAAAACACAGGGAATTCCGGCTACACCTTC. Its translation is CASSQNTGNSGYTF.

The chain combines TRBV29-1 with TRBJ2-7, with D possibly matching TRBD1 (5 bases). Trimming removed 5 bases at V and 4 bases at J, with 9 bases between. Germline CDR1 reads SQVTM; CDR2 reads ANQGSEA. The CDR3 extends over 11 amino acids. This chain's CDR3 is CSVLRAYEQYF. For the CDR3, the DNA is TGCAGCGTTCTCAGGGCGTACGAGCAGTACTTC.

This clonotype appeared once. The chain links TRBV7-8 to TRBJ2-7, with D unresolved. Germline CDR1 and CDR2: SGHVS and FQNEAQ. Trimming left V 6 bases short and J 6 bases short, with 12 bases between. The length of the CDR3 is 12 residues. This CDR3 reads CASRLNVGEQYF. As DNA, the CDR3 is TGTGCCAGCAGACTCAACGTAGGCGAGCAGTACTTC.

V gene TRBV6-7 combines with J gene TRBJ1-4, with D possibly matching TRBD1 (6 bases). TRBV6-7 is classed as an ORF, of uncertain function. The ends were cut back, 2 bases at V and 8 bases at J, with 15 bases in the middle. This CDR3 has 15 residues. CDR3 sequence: CASSYRGPRGEKLFF. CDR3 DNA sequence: TGTGCCAGCAGTTACCGGGGGCCTCGAGGGGAAAAACTGTTTTTT.

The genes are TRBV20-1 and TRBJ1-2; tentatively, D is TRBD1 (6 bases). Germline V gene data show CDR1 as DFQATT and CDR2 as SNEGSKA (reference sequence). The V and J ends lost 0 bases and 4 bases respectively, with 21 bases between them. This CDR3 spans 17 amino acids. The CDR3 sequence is CSARDLGGRLSVYGYTF. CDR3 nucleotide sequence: TGCAGTGCTAGAGATTTGGGGGGGCGCCTATCTGTCTATGGCTACACCTTC.

This CDR3 reads CASSLEGQGREKLFF. The CDR3 nucleotides are TGTGCCAGCAGCCTCGAGGGCCAGGGGCGCGAAAAACTGTTTTTT. This chain links TRBV5-4 with TRBJ1-4; a possible D gene is TRBD1 (6 bases). CDR3 length: 15 amino acids. The germline CDR1 and CDR2 sequences are SGHNT and YYREEE (reference sequence). Between the trimmed V and J ends, which lost 4 bases and 8 bases, there was a span of 18 bases.

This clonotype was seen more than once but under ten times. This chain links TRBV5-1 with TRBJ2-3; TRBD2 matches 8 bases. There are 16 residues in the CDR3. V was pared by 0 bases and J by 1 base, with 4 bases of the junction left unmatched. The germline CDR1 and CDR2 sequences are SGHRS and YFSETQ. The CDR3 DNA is TGCGCCAGCAGCTTGGAGCGGGGGACTCGCACAGATACGCAGTATTTT. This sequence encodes CASSLERGTRTDTQYF.

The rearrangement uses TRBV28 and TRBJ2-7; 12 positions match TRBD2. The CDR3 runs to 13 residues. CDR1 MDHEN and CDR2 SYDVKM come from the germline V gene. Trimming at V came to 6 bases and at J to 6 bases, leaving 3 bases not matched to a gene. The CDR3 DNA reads TGTGCCAGCAGAACTAGCGGGGGGTCCGAGCAGTACTTC. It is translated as CASRTSGGSEQYF.